Below, 13 T cell receptor beta chains from the same sample are listed, as sequenced in a study of T-cell reconstitution after alpha-beta-depleted transplantation in children. Unique molecular identifiers tagged the TCRbeta library. TCRdb reanalysed the PCR reads using MiXCR and keeps one entry per CDR3 protein. This sample has a few hundred thousand distinct CDR3 sequences; 11% occur once, and the top ten carry about 30%. Specimen: PBMCs, collected before TCRalphabeta/CD19-depleted stem cell transplant. The receptors originated from a child younger than two with acute myeloid leukemia, due to receive a stem cell transplant.

The table lists this clonotype with many counts. The CDR3 here is CASSLIPGTGNTIYF. The CDR3 coding sequence is TGTGCCAGCAGCTTAATTCCGGGAACTGGAAACACCATATATTTT. This sequence joins TRBV7-6 and TRBJ1-3; unclear D gene. Germline V lookup: CDR1 SGHVS, CDR2 FNYEAQ. Trimming took off 2 bases at V and 2 bases at J, with 10 bases between the two ends. The CDR3 runs to 15 residues.

This clonotype was seen at least ten times. V is TRBV5-5 and J is TRBJ2-3, with D unclear. Germline CDR1 reads SGHKS; CDR2 reads YYEKEE (reference sequence). V shed 6 bases and J shed 4 bases, with 18 bases lying between them. The CDR3 sequence is 15 residues long. The CDR3, as DNA: TGTGCCAGCACCTGGAGCTTCTCTGGCCCAGATACGCAGTATTTT. This encodes CASTWSFSGPDTQYF.

Of note for this clonotype: A read error may be the cause here, since a much bigger clone is one base away. This chain links TRBV18 with TRBJ1-2; D is perhaps TRBD1 (5 bases). This CDR3 region has 12 residues. From germline, CDR1 is KGHSH and CDR2 LQKENI. The CDR3 loop reads CTSSPLGLGYTF. The DNA for the CDR3 is TGTACCAGCTCACCACTGGGGCTTGGCTACACCTTC.

The sample holds many counts of this clonotype. The chain uses TRBV3-1 and TRBJ2-3, with D perhaps matching TRBD2 (6 bases). Germline V gene data show CDR1 as LGHDT and CDR2 as YNNKEL (reference sequence). CDR3 length: 15 amino acids. Trimming took off 4 bases at V and 0 bases at J, with 11 bases between the two ends. The CDR3 sequence: CASSPGLPSTDTQYF. CDR3 nucleotide sequence: TGTGCCAGCAGCCCCGGACTACCCAGCACAGATACGCAGTATTTT.

This clonotype was seen repeatedly, ten times or more. The rearrangement links TRBV24-1 to TRBJ2-5; D is uncertain. CDR1 KGHDR and CDR2 SFDVKD come from the germline V gene. The CDR3 length is 12 residues. V was cut by 2 bases and J by 5 bases, with 5 bases left in between. The CDR3 here is CATSDSLETQYF. CDR3 in DNA: TGTGCCACCAGTGATTCTTTGGAGACCCAGTACTTC.

The chain combines TRBV10-3 with TRBJ2-1; unclear D gene. Germline V gene data show CDR1 as ENHRY and CDR2 as SYGVKD. Trimming removed 10 bases from V and 8 bases from J, with 6 bases in between. This CDR3 comprises 9 residues. The CDR3 region is CAKPYEQFF. CDR3 bases: TGTGCCAAACCGTATGAGCAGTTCTTC.

This clonotype was observed many times. The genes are TRBV20-1 and TRBJ2-1; D call uncertain. Germline lookup yields CDR1 DFQATT and CDR2 SNEGSKA (reference sequence). V lost 6 bases, J lost 9 bases, and 24 bases lay in between. CDR3 length equals 15 residues. Written as DNA, the CDR3 is TGCAGTGCCCCCCTTTCGCTGGCGGCCAAGGTTGAGCAGTTCTTC. It specifies CSAPLSLAAKVEQFF.

In this sample, this clonotype turned up many times. The rearrangement joins TRBV12-5 to TRBJ1-5; D may be TRBD1 (5 bases). V was shortened by 0 bases and J by 10 bases, with 10 bases between the two germline ends. CDR1 is LGHNT and CDR2 is FRNRAP in the germline V gene. The CDR3 contains 13 residues. DNA of the CDR3: TGTGCTAGTGGTTTGGTAATAGGGGCTCCCCAGCATTTT. Its translation: CASGLVIGAPQHF.

This clonotype appeared many times. The chain carries TRBV11-2 and TRBJ1-5, with D unclear. CDR3 length: 13 amino acids. V gave up 0 bases and J gave up 7 bases, with 7 bases separating them. Germline CDR1 and CDR2: SGHAT and FQNNGV. The CDR3 DNA reads TGTGCCAGCAGCTTAGATACCTCCCAGCCCCAGCATTTT. This translates into CASSLDTSQPQHF.

The V and J genes are TRBV9 and TRBJ2-7, with TRBD2 identical over 8 bases. The V gene end was trimmed by 3 bases and the J gene end by 6 bases; junction bases not matched to a gene: 11. Looked up from germline, CDR1 is SGDLS and CDR2 is YYNGEE. The CDR3 is made up of 15 amino acids. CDR3 in amino acids: CASSGGGQVTSEQYF. As DNA, the CDR3 is TGTGCCAGCAGCGGCGGGGGGCAAGTGACCTCCGAGCAGTACTTC.

There are many counts of this clonotype. The CDR3, as DNA: TGTGCCAGCAGCTCCGAGGGGGGGAACACAGATACGCAGTATTTT. Its translation is CASSSEGGNTDTQYF. The gene calls are TRBV7-3 and TRBJ2-3, with D possibly TRBD2 on 7 matching bases. Germline-derived CDR1 and CDR2 are SGHTA and FQGTGA. Trimming removed 4 bases at V and 2 bases at J, with 13 bases between. This CDR3 contains 15 residues.

This clonotype was seen at least ten times. The V gene is TRBV7-2, the J gene TRBJ2-2; D possibly uses TRBD1 or TRBD2 (5 bases each). V was clipped by 5 bases and J by 4 bases, with 11 bases between them. Germline V gives CDR1 SGHTA, CDR2 FQGNSA. This CDR3 region has 14 residues. In DNA, the CDR3 is TGTGCCAGCAGCCCGGGACCACCCACCGGGGAGCTGTTTTTT. It codes for CASSPGPPTGELFF.

This clonotype was seen repeatedly, ten times or more. At one end the junction does not follow the germline gene, possibly because of a read error. The rearrangement joins TRBV5-6 to TRBJ2-2; 7 bases map to TRBD2. CDR3 length: 11 amino acids. Germline assignment: CDR1 SGHDT and CDR2 YYEEEE. CDR3 amino acids: CASSAAREVFF. In nucleotides, the CDR3 is TGTGCCAGCAGCGCCGCTCGGGAGGTGTTTTTT.